Here is one T cell receptor beta chain with its context. Its specificity is unknown. The data were taken from a study of cytomegalovirus exposure and HLA in healthy donors. Findings of the study overall: Sequence variants that were highly shared formed a cluster that was likely a sequencing artifact. As a later analysis revealed, most CMV-associated TCR beta chains appeared HLA-restricted.

The CDR3 length is 13 residues. The V end lost 0 bases, the J end lost 8 bases, and 11 bases lay between the germline ends. Germline values: CDR1 SGDLS, CDR2 YYNGEE. The PCR contained 60 Vbeta and 13 Jbeta primers. Produced via immunoSEQ multiplex PCR; TCRdb's table is partial and in-frame only. The data hold more than 50,000 clones, with over 75% observed a single time. Material for sequencing was PBMCs. The chain recombines TRBV9 with TRBJ1-2; D is ambiguous. This clonotype was obtained from a female donor in good health and CMV-seronegative. DNA of the CDR3: TGTGCCAGCAGCGTAGTAGGAGGGAGAGGCTACACCTTC. It encodes CASSVVGGRGYTF.